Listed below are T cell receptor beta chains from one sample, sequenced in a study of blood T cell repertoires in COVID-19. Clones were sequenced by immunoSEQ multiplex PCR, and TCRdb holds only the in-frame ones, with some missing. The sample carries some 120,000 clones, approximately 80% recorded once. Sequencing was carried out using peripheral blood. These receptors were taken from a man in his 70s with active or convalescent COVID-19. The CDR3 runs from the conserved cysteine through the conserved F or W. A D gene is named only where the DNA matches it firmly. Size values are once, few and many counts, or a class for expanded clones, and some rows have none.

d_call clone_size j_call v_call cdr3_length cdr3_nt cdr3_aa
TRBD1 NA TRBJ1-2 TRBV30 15 TGTGCCTGGAGTGTAATGGGACAGGGGGGTCGTGGCTACACCTTC CAWSVMGQGGRGYTF
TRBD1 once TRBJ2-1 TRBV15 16 TGTGCCACCAGCAGAACGACCGCTACAGGGGTGGATGAGCAGTTCTTC CATSRTTATGVDEQFF
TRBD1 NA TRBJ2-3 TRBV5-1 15 TGCGCCAGCAGCTTGGTACAGGGGGCCTCAGATACGCAGTATTTT CASSLVQGASDTQYF
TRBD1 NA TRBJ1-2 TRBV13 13 TGTGCCAGCAGCCCAAGGGACAGGGTAAGCTACACCTTC CASSPRDRVSYTF
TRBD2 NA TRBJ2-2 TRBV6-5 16 TGTGCCAGCAGTTATTCTCCGGGACTAGCAACCGGGGAGCTGTTTTTT CASSYSPGLATGELFF
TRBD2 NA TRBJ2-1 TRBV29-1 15 TGCAGCGTTGAAGTTGGACTAGCGGGGTGGGGCGAGCAGTTCTTC CSVEVGLAGWGEQFF
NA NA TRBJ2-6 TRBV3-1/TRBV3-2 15 TGTGCCAGCAGCCATCGGGGTGCAGGGGCCAACGTCCTGACTTTC CASSHRGAGANVLTF
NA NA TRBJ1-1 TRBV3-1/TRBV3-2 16 TGTGCCAGCAGCCAAGGAGGGGGGGGCCTGGGTACTGAAGCTTTCTTT CASSQGGGGLGTEAFF
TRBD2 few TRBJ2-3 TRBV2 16 TGTGCCAGCAGTCCCCTCAGCGGGAGGGGCACAGATACGCAGTATTTT CASSPLSGRGTDTQYF
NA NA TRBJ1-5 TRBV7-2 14 TGTGCCAGCAGCTTAAGTACGGGAAATCAGCCCCAGCATTTT CASSLSTGNQPQHF
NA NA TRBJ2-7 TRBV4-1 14 TGCGCCAGCAGCCAAGATACAGGATACTACGAGCAGTACTTC CASSQDTGYYEQYF
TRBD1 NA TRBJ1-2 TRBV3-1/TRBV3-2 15 TGTGCCAGCAGCCAAGGGGGGACAGGCAACTATGGCTACACCTTC CASSQGGTGNYGYTF
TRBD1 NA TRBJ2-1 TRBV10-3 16 TGTGCCATCAGTGCTTTATCAGGACAGGGGGCCAATGAGCAGTTCTTC CAISALSGQGANEQFF
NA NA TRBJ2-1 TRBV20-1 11 TGCAGTGCTAGAGGTAGCGTGGAGCAGTTCTTC CSARGSVEQFF
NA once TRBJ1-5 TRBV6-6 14 TGTGCCAGCAGCTCCCAAATTAGCCATCAGCCCCAGCATTTT CASSSQISHQPQHF
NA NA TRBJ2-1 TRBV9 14 TGTGCCAGCAGCCCTTCTAGACTAGTTGGTGAGCAGTTCTTC CASSPSRLVGEQFF
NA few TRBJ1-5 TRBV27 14 TGTGCCAGCAGTTTACGACAGGTGGGTCAGCCCCAGCATTTT CASSLRQVGQPQHF
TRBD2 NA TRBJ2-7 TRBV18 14 TGTGCCAGCTCACCACAGGCTAGCGGGAGCGAGCAGTACTTC CASSPQASGSEQYF
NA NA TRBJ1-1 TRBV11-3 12 TGTGCCAGCAGCTATGGGAGGGGAGAAGCTTTCTTT CASSYGRGEAFF
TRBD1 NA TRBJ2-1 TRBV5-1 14 TGCGCCAGCAGCTTGGGGACAGGGGTTAATGAGCAGTTCTTC CASSLGTGVNEQFF
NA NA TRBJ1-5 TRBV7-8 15 TGTGCCAGCAGTCTAAACAGGAATAGCAATCAGCCCCAGCATTTT CASSLNRNSNQPQHF
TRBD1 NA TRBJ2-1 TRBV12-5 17 TGTGCTAGTGGTTTGGTAACAGGGGTCGGGCTTCACAATGAGCAGTTCTTC CASGLVTGVGLHNEQFF
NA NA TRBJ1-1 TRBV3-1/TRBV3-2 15 TGTGCCAGCAGCCAAGTCGTCAGGGCGGGGACTGAAGCTTTCTTT CASSQVVRAGTEAFF
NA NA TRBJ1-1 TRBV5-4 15 TGTGCCAGCAGCTTGGCCGGGGGGCTGGGCACTGAAGCTTTCTTT CASSLAGGLGTEAFF
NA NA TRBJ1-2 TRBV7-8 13 TGTGCCTCCGGGGAACCGTCTAACTATGGCTACACCTTC CASGEPSNYGYTF
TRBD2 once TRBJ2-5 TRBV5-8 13 TGTGCCAGCAGCTTCGGGGGGCAAGAGACCCAGTACTTC CASSFGGQETQYF
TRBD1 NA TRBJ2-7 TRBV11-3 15 TGTGCCAGCAGCTTAGGACAGGGATCTCTCTACGAGCAGTACTTC CASSLGQGSLYEQYF
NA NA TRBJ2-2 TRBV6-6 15 TGTGCCAGCAGTTCCCAGATGGGGGGCACCGGGGAGCTGTTTTTT CASSSQMGGTGELFF
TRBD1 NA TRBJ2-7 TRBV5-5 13 TGTGCCAGCAGCCCGCAGGGGGCCTACGAGCAGTACTTC CASSPQGAYEQYF
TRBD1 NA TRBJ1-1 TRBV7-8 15 TGTGCCAGCAGGGACAGGGGGCGCATGAACACTGAAGCTTTCTTT CASRDRGRMNTEAFF
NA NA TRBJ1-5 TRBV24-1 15 TGTGCCACCAGTGATCCCCGGACGTCAGGGCAGCCCCAGCATTTT CATSDPRTSGQPQHF
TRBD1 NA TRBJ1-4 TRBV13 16 TGTGCCAGCAGCTTCGGGACAGGGGGCAGAAATGAAAAACTGTTTTTT CASSFGTGGRNEKLFF
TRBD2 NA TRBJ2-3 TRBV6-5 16 TGTGCCAGCAGTTACTCGACTAGCGGGAGACCAGATACGCAGTATTTT CASSYSTSGRPDTQYF
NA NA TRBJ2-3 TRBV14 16 TGTGCCAGCAGCCAAGTTAGCGGTCACCGCACAGATACGCAGTATTTT CASSQVSGHRTDTQYF
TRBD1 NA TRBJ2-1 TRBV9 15 TGTGCCAGCAGCGCCGACAGGGGAGACTACAATGAGCAGTTCTTC CASSADRGDYNEQFF
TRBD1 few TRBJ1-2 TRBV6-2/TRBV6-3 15 TGTGCCAGCAGTTACGTTATCGGGACAGGGACCCGCTGCACCTTC CASSYVIGTGTRCTF
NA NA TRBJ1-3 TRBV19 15 TGTGCCAGTAGAAACCAGGGCTTTAGTGGAAACACCATATATTTT CASRNQGFSGNTIYF
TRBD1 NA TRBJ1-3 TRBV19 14 TGTGCCAGTAGTCCGACAGGGAGGGGAAACACCATATATTTT CASSPTGRGNTIYF
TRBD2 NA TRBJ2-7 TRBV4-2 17 TGTGCCAGCAGCCAAGATGGTGGGGCGGGAGGGGGTTACGAGCAGTACTTC CASSQDGGAGGGYEQYF
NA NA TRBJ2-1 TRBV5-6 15 TGTGCCAGCAGCCCGGACAGAATTTCCTACAATGAGCAGTTCTTC CASSPDRISYNEQFF
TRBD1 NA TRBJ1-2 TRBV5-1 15 TGCGCCAGCAGCTTGGCTACAGGGGCCAACTATGGCTACACCTTC CASSLATGANYGYTF
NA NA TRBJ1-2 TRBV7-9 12 TGTGCCAGCAGCTTATGGCGGGGCGGCTACACCTTC CASSLWRGGYTF
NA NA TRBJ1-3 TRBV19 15 TGTGCCAGCAGTCCTTCGGTAGGGGCCGGAAACACCATATATTTT CASSPSVGAGNTIYF
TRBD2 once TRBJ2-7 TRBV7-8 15 TGTGCCAGCAGCCGAGGCGGGGGACCCCGCTACGAGCAGTACTTC CASSRGGGPRYEQYF
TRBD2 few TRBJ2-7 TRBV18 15 TGTGCCAGCTCACCGGGACTAGCGGACTCCTACGAGCAGTACTTC CASSPGLADSYEQYF
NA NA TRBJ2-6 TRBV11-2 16 TGTGCCAGCAGCAGTCGGGGTGGGCCTGGGGCCAACGTCCTGACTTTC CASSSRGGPGANVLTF
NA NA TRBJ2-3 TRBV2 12 TGTGCCAGCAGAGCTCTAGCGGATACGCAGTATTTT CASRALADTQYF
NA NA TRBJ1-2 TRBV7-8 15 TGTGCCAGCAGCTTAGGGGCGGCAGGGTGGTATGGCTACACCTTC CASSLGAAGWYGYTF
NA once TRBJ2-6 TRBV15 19 TGTGCCACCAGCAGTGGTGGGCGAAGTTTGAACTCTGGGGCCAACGTCCTGACTTTC CATSSGGRSLNSGANVLTF
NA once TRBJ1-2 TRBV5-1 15 TGCGCCAGCAGCTTGTTACCAGAAACTAACTATGGCTACACCTTC CASSLLPETNYGYTF
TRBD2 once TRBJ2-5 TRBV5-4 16 TGTGCCAGCAGCTCAAAACTAGCGGGGGGGCAAGAGACCCAGTACTTC CASSSKLAGGQETQYF
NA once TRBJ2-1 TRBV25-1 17 TGTGCCAGCAGTGAAGGGGGGGCCCGCGGCCTTTACAATGAGCAGTTCTTC CASSEGGARGLYNEQFF
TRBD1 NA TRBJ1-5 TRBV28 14 TGTGCCAGCCGTCCCGGGACAGGGAACCGGGCCCAGCATTTT CASRPGTGNRAQHF
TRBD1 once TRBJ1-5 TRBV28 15 TGTGCCAGCAGTCACGGACAGGGGAACAATCAGCCCCAGCATTTT CASSHGQGNNQPQHF
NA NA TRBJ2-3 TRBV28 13 TGTGCCAGCAGGAGAGGGTACACAGATACGCAGTATTTT CASRRGYTDTQYF
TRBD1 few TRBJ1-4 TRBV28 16 TGTGCCAGCAGTAGGACAGGTTTCTTTCCTAATGAAAAACTGTTTTTT CASSRTGFFPNEKLFF
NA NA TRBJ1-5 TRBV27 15 TGTGCCAGCAGTTTATCAGGGGTGGTCAGTCAGCCCCAGCATTTT CASSLSGVVSQPQHF
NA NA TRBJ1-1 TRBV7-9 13 TGTGCCAGCAGCTTGCCGGGAGGGCCCCTTTTGGATTTT CASSLPGGPLLDF
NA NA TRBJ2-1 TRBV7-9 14 TGTGCCAGCAGCTTAGGGGCAGGGGTCAATGAGCAGTTCTTC CASSLGAGVNEQFF
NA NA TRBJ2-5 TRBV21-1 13 TGTGCCAGCAAGGCGGGAGGCCAAGAGACCCAGTACTTC CASKAGGQETQYF